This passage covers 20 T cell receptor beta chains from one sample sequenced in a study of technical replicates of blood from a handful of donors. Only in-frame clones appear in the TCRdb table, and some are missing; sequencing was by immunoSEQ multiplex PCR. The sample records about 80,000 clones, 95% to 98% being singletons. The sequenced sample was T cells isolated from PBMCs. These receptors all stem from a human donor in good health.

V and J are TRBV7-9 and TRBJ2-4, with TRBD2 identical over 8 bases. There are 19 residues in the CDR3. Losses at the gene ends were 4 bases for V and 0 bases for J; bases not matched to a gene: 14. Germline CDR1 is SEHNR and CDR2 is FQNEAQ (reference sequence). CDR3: CASSYGRDGGDLAKNIQYF. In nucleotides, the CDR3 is TGTGCCAGCAGCTACGGGAGGGACGGAGGGGACTTAGCCAAAAACATTCAGTACTTC.

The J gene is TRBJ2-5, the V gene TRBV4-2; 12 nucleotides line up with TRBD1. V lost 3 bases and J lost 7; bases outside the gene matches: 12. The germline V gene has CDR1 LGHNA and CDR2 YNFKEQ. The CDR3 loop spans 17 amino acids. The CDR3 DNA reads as TGTGCCAGCAGCCACTCAGGGACAGGGGGCATAGGTGTGACCCAGTACTTC. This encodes CASSHSGTGGIGVTQYF.

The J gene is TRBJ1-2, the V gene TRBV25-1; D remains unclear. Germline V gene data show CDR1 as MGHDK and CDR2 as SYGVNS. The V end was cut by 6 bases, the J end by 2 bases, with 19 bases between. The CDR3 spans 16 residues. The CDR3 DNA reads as TGTGCCAGCAGGGAAGCCAGACACCTCCGGAACTATGGCTACACCTTC. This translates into CASREARHLRNYGYTF.

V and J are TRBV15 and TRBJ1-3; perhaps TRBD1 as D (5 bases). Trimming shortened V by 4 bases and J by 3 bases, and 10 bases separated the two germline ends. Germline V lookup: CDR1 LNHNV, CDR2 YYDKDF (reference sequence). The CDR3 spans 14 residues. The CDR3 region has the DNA TGTGCCACCAGCACCGGGGGGATTGGAAACACCATATATTTT. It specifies CATSTGGIGNTIYF.

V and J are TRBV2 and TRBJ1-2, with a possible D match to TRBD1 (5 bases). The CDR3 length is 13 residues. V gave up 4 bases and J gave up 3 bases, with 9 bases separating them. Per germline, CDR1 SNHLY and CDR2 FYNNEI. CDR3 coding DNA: TGTGCCAGCAGTGGGACAACATACTATGGCTACACCTTC. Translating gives CASSGTTYYGYTF.

The CDR3 DNA sequence: TGTGCCTGGAGTACTAGCGGCCCAGATACGCAGTATTTT. It codes for CAWSTSGPDTQYF. The chain couples TRBV30 to TRBJ2-3; 8 bases fit TRBD2. With 2 bases clipped from V and 4 bases from J, the junction kept 2 bases outside the gene matches. The CDR3 sequence is 13 residues long. Germline V gene lookup returns CDR1 GTSNPN and CDR2 SVGIG (reference sequence).

The CDR3 is CASSLDEETTNEKLFF. The CDR3 coding sequence is TGCGCCAGCAGCTTGGATGAGGAAACAACTAATGAAAAACTGTTTTTT. The V call is TRBV5-1, the J call TRBJ1-4; D not resolved. Germline loops: CDR1 SGHRS, CDR2 YFSETQ. The CDR3 consists of 16 residues. V was shortened by 0 bases and J by 0 bases, with 9 bases between the two germline ends.

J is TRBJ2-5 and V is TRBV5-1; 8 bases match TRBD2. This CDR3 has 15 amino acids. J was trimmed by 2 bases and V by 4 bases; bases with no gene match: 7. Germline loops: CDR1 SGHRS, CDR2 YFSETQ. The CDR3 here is CASSPRGGDQETQYF. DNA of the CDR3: TGCGCCAGCAGCCCCCGGGGGGGGGATCAAGAGACCCAGTACTTC.

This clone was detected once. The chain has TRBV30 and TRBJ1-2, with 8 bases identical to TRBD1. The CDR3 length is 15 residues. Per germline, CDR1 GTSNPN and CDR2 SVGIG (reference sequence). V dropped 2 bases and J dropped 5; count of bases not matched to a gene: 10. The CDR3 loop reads CAWSLGTGDKYGYTF. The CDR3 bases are TGTGCCTGGAGTCTTGGGACAGGAGACAAATATGGCTACACCTTC.

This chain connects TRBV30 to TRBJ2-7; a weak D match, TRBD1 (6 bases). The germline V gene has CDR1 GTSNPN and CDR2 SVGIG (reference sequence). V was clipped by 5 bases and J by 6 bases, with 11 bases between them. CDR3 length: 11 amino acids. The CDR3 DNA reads TGTGCCTGGGGACAGCGTGGCGAGCAGTACTTC. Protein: CAWGQRGEQYF.

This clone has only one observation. The CDR3, as DNA: TGTGCCAGCAGCCCGCTGACAGGGCCTAATGAAAAACTGTTTTTT. This sequence encodes CASSPLTGPNEKLFF. The genes are TRBV4-2 and TRBJ1-4, with 7 nucleotides matching TRBD1. Losses at the gene ends were 4 bases for V and 3 bases for J; bases not matched to a gene: 5. The germline V gene encodes CDR1 LGHNA and CDR2 YNFKEQ. The CDR3 is 15 amino acids.

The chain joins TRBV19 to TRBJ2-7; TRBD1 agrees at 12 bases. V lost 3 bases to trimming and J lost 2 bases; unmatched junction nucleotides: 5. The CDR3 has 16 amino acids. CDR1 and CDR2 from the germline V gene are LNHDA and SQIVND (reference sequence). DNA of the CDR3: TGTGCCAGTAGTATTACCGGGACAGGGGGCCCCTACGAGCAGTACTTC. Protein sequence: CASSITGTGGPYEQYF.

CDR3 in amino acids: CATSSRGSSYNEQFF. CDR3 bases: TGTGCCACCAGCAGCCGGGGGAGCTCCTACAATGAGCAGTTCTTC. This rearrangement joins TRBV15 to TRBJ2-1; tentative D call: TRBD2 (6 bases). The CDR3 has 15 amino acids. The V end was cut by 3 bases, the J end by 0 bases, with 9 bases between. Germline-derived CDR1 and CDR2 are LNHNV and YYDKDF (reference sequence).

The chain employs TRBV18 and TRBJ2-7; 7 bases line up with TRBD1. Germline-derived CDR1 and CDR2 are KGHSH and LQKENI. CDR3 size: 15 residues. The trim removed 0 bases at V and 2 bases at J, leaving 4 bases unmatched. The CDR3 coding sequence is TGTGCCAGCTCACCACCGGGACAGATTCCCTACGAGCAGTACTTC. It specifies CASSPPGQIPYEQYF.

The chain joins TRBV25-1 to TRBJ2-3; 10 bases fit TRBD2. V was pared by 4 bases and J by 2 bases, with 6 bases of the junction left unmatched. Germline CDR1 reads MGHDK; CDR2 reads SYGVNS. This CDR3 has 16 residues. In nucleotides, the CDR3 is TGTGCCAGCAGTGCAAGGACTAGCGGTTACACAGATACGCAGTATTTT. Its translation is CASSARTSGYTDTQYF. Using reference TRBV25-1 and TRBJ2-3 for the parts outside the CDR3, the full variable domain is EADIYQTPRYLVIGTGKKITLECSQTMGHDKMYWYQQDPGMELHLIHYSYGVNSTEKGDLSSESTVSRIRTEHFPLTLESARPSHTSQYLCASSARTSGYTDTQYFGPGTRLTVL.

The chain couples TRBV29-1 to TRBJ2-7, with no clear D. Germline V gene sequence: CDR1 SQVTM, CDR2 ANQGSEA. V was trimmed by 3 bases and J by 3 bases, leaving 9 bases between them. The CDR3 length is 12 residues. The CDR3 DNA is TGCAGCGTTGAGGTACCCTACTACGAGCAGTACTTC. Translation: CSVEVPYYEQYF.

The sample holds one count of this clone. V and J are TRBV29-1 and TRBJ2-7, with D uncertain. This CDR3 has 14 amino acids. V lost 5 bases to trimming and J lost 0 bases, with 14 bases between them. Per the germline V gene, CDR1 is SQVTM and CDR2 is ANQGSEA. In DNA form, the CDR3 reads TGCAGCGTTAAAAATCCCACTGGCTCCTACGAGCAGTACTTC. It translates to CSVKNPTGSYEQYF.

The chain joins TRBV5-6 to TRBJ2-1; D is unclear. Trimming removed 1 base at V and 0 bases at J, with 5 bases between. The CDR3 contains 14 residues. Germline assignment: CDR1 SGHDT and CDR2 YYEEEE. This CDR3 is CASSLYSSYNEQFF. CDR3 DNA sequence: TGTGCCAGCAGCTTGTACAGCTCCTACAATGAGCAGTTCTTC.

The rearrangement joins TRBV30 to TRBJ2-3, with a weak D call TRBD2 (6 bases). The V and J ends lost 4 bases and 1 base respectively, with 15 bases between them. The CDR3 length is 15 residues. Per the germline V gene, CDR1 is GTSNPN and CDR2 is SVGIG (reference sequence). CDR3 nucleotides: TGTGCCTGGACGGGGTTAGGCGGGGGCACAGATACGCAGTATTTT. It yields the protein CAWTGLGGGTDTQYF. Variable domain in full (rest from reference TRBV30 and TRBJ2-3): SQTIHQWPATLVQPVGSPLSLECTVEGTSNPNLYWYRQAAGRGLQLLFYSVGIGQISSEVPQNLSASRPQDRQFILSSKKLLLSDSGFYLCAWTGLGGGTDTQYFGPGTRLTVL.

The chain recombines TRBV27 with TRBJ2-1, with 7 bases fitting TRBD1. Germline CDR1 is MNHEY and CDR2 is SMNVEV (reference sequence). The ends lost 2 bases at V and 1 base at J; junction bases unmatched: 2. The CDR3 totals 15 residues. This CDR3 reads CASSLTGQSYNEQFF. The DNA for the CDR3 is TGTGCCAGCAGTTTAACGGGACAGTCCTACAATGAGCAGTTCTTC.